A selection of T cell receptor beta chains follows, all from one sample in a study of identical twins. TCRdb passed the 5' RACE reads through MiXCR, listing each CDR3 protein once. The sample lists more than 200,000 distinct CDR3 sequences; around 15% were seen once. The sequenced sample consisted of memory (CD45RO+) T cells sorted from blood. The receptors were gathered from a woman between 18 and 29 years old in good health. Both conserved end residues are part of each CDR3. Fields, in order: D gene, V gene, clone size, J gene, CDR3 DNA, CDR3 protein. A D gene is named only where the DNA matches it firmly. Size is stated for part of the rows, as once, few or many counts, or as a class when the clone is expanded.

>NA|TRBV14|NA|TRBJ2-3
TGTGCCAGCAGCGGAGGGGTTAGCTCGGCAGATACGCAGTATTTT
CASSGGVSSADTQYF
>TRBD1|TRBV10-3|NA|TRBJ2-3
TGTGCCATCACCACAGGGGTCACAGATACGCAGTATTTT
CAITTGVTDTQYF
>TRBD2|TRBV5-1|few|TRBJ2-2
TGCGCCAGCAGACGGACTAGCGACACCGGGGAGCTGTTTTTT
CASRRTSDTGELFF
>NA|TRBV6-6|few|TRBJ2-4
TGTGCCAGCAGTTACGACAGCAAAAACATTCAGTACTTC
CASSYDSKNIQYF
>NA|TRBV13|NA|TRBJ2-5
TGTGCCAGCAGCTGGGGGACATACCAAGAGACCCAGTACTTC
CASSWGTYQETQYF
>NA|TRBV12-3/TRBV12-4|NA|TRBJ2-7
TGTGCCAGCAGTGGCGGGCACGAGCAGTACTTC
CASSGGHEQYF
>NA|TRBV6-5|NA|TRBJ1-1
TGTGCCAGCAGTTATGGTTCAGGCGGGAATTCTGAAGCTTTCTTT
CASSYGSGGNSEAFF
>NA|TRBV12-3/TRBV12-4|many|TRBJ1-1
TGTGCCAGCAGCCTGGGGGCATCCATTGAAGCTTTCTTT
CASSLGASIEAFF
>TRBD1|TRBV20-1|many|TRBJ2-7
TGCAGTGCTAGCGGACAGGGTACAGTTCACGAGCAGTACTTC
CSASGQGTVHEQYF
>NA|TRBV20-1|many|TRBJ2-5
TGCAGTGCTAGGGGCAGCGGCCAAGAGACCCAGTACTTC
CSARGSGQETQYF
>TRBD1|TRBV20-1|NA|TRBJ1-5
TGCAGTGCCCCGGGACAGGGTTTTCAGCCCCAGCATTTT
CSAPGQGFQPQHF
>NA|TRBV5-1|NA|TRBJ2-1
TGCGCCAGCAGCTTGGAGCCAGGGACCTACAATGAGCAGTTCTTC
CASSLEPGTYNEQFF
>NA|TRBV5-1|many|TRBJ1-1
TGCGCCAGCAGCGGCCAGGGAAGAGGATCCACTGAAGCTTTCTTT
CASSGQGRGSTEAFF
>NA|TRBV5-4|NA|TRBJ2-2
TGTGCCAGCAGCTCACCCTGGGCATCCGGGGAGCTGTTTTTT
CASSSPWASGELFF
>NA|TRBV2|NA|TRBJ2-5
TGTGCCAGCAGAAACAGGGTCGGAGAGACCCAGTACTTC
CASRNRVGETQYF
>TRBD1|TRBV12-3/TRBV12-4|many|TRBJ1-5
TGTGCCAGCAGTGACACAAATAAGGGGGCTAGCAATCAGCCCCAGCATTTT
CASSDTNKGASNQPQHF
>NA|TRBV10-1|NA|TRBJ2-1
TGCGCCAGCAGTGAGTCGCAGGCGGGGTGGGACAATGAGCAGTTCTTC
CASSESQAGWDNEQFF
>TRBD2|TRBV12-3/TRBV12-4|few|TRBJ2-3
TGTGCCAGCAGTTTAAGGGGACTAGTAGGGCATACGCAGTATTTT
CASSLRGLVGHTQYF
>NA|TRBV3-1|NA|TRBJ2-5
TGTGCCAGCAGCCGGGGGCCGGAGACCCAGTACTTC
CASSRGPETQYF
>NA|TRBV20-1|many|TRBJ1-1
TGCAGTGCTAGAGATCCAGGGTCGAACACTGAAGCTTTCTTT
CSARDPGSNTEAFF
>NA|TRBV10-2|NA|TRBJ2-4
TGCGCCAGCAGTGTCGCAGAAAACATTCAGTACTTC
CASSVAENIQYF
>TRBD2|TRBV5-1|NA|TRBJ2-5
TGCGCCAGCAGCTTTCCCACTAGCGGGAGGTCCCAAGAGACCCAGTACTTC
CASSFPTSGRSQETQYF
>NA|TRBV5-1|few|TRBJ1-1
TGCGCCAGCAGCCAAGGCAAGGGCGCCACTGAAGCTTTCTTT
CASSQGKGATEAFF
>NA|TRBV7-2|NA|TRBJ2-1
TGTGCCAGCAGCAGACAGGCACTGTACAATGAGCAGTTCTTC
CASSRQALYNEQFF
>NA|TRBV2|NA|TRBJ2-1
TGTGCCAGCCGATGGAATAGCGACGCACGAAATGAGCAGTTCTTC
CASRWNSDARNEQFF
>TRBD2|TRBV20-1|NA|TRBJ2-5
TGCTGTGCTAGATCCCGGGGAGGTCAAGCTAGCGGGAGGTTAAAGGGGGAGACCCAGTACTTC
CCARSRGGQASGRLKGETQYF